This T cell receptor (beta chain) was identified in a study of cytomegalovirus exposure and HLA in healthy donors. General study findings and limits: When a later analysis was performed, an Asian-associated ancestry cluster reportedly had fewer N-insertions than the approximately 680-donor mean. Sequencing depth across donors, presence/absence analyses assumed, was roughly uniform.

In regard to this clone: Its antigen is undetermined.

V was trimmed by 0 bases and J by 7 bases, leaving 12 bases between them. The germline CDR1 and CDR2 sequences are SGHAT and FQNNGV. The CDR3 covers 14 residues. 60 Vbeta and 13 Jbeta primers were used in PCR. Profiling relied on immunoSEQ multiplex PCR, and the TCRdb table lists in-frame clones only, not all of them. The sample includes roughly 100,000 clones, around four fifths of them seen just once. Donors showed nominal health when sampled, although they likely had unrecorded immune exposures. This receptor was identified in a man younger than 45 in good health and CMV-seronegative. The sample taken for sequencing was PBMCs. This chain links TRBV11-2 with TRBJ1-2; D possibly corresponds to TRBD1 (5 bases). The CDR3 protein is CASSLDQGLGGYTF. In DNA form, the CDR3 reads TGTGCCAGCAGCTTAGATCAGGGCTTAGGTGGCTACACCTTC.